The 28 T cell receptor beta chains in this list originate from one sample, sequenced in a study of shared clonotypes between healthy human individuals. Assay: immunoSEQ multiplex PCR; the TCRdb copy retains only in-frame clones and omits some. This sample has roughly 2.2 million clones, with under 95% found just once. Sequencing was carried out using naive CD4+ T cells from PBMCs. Subset: CD45RA+ positively selected. The receptor source for this set is a man aged 18 to 29 in good health. Some clones in this sample may be carry-over from other donors' samples.

Details on this clone: Other DNA sequences in this specimen translate into the identical CDR3. The chain carries TRBV27 and TRBJ2-5, with a tentative D call TRBD2 (5 bases). The V end lost 3 bases, the J end lost 4 bases, and 9 bases lay between the germline ends. The CDR3 spans 13 residues. Germline assignment: CDR1 MNHEY and CDR2 SMNVEV (reference sequence). CDR3 DNA: TGTGCCAGCAGTTTTCTGGCGGGAGAGACCCAGTACTTC. Translated: CASSFLAGETQYF.

V usage is TRBV6-5 and J usage is TRBJ2-3, with 8 bases aligning to TRBD2. The V gene end was trimmed by 6 bases and the J gene end by 7 bases; junction bases not matched to a gene: 6. CDR3 length equals 13 residues. Germline CDR1 reads MNHEY; CDR2 reads SVGAGI. CDR3 coding DNA: TGTGCCAGCAGCCGGACTAGCTCAAATACGCAGTATTTT. It is translated as CASSRTSSNTQYF.

The V and J genes are TRBV5-1 and TRBJ2-2; TRBD2 agrees at 14 bases. Germline V CDR1 and CDR2: SGHRS, YFSETQ. This CDR3 has 16 residues. The ends lost 4 bases at V and 4 bases at J; junction bases unmatched: 3. The CDR3 reads CASSPGLAGVTGELFF. DNA for the CDR3: TGCGCCAGCAGCCCGGGACTAGCGGGAGTCACCGGGGAGCTGTTTTTT.

The chain has TRBV9 and TRBJ2-7, with a possible D match to TRBD2 (7 bases). The length of the CDR3 is 13 residues. Germline V lookup: CDR1 SGDLS, CDR2 YYNGEE. V was clipped by 6 bases and J by 6 bases, with 16 bases between them. In DNA form, the CDR3 reads TGTGCCAGCAATCAGTGGGGGGGCGTCGAGCAGTACTTC. Amino acids: CASNQWGGVEQYF.

The DNA of the CDR3 is TGTGCCTGGAGTGTACCAGGGGGCCCCGTCCATTTT. It translates to CAWSVPGGPVHF. V is TRBV30 and J is TRBJ1-5, with 8 bases matching TRBD1. Germline CDR1 is GTSNPN and CDR2 is SVGIG (reference sequence). J lost 16 bases, V lost 0 bases, and 8 bases had no gene match. The CDR3 has 12 residues.

Concerning this clone itself: The same CDR3 arises from other DNA sequences in this sample as well. The rearrangement links TRBV5-4 to TRBJ1-2; D remains unclear. The germline V gene encodes CDR1 SGHNT and CDR2 YYREEE (reference sequence). Trimming cost V 0 bases and J 2 bases, with 5 bases left between them. This CDR3 contains 13 residues. The CDR3 bases are TGTGCCAGCAGCTTGGACCGAAACTATGGCTACACCTTC. It is translated as CASSLDRNYGYTF.

The chain recombines TRBV2 with TRBJ2-7; D gene unclear. The CDR3 loop spans 12 amino acids. Trimming removed 5 bases at V and 9 bases at J, with 14 bases between. In germline, CDR1 is SNHLY, CDR2 FYNNEI. The CDR3 reads CASSFEQDGQYF. Written as DNA, the CDR3 is TGTGCCAGCAGTTTCGAACAAGACGGGCAGTACTTC. Full variable domain (missing parts from reference TRBV2 and TRBJ2-7): EPEVTQTPSHQVTQMGQEVILRCVPISNHLYFYWYRQILGQKVEFLVSFYNNEISEKSEIFDDQFSVERPDGSNFTLKIRSTKLEDSAMYFCASSFEQDGQYFGPGTRLTVT.

CDR3 in DNA: TGCAGCGTTCGGACAGGGATTTTCGAAAACATTCAGTACTTC. Translated, it gives CSVRTGIFENIQYF. The J gene is TRBJ2-4, the V gene TRBV29-1; 8 nucleotides align to TRBD1. The CDR3 length is 14 residues. Germline values: CDR1 SQVTM, CDR2 ANQGSEA. J was trimmed by 5 bases and V by 5 bases; bases with no gene match: 8.

The chain uses TRBV27 and TRBJ1-3; 8 positions agree with TRBD1. Trimming at V came to 6 bases and at J to 0 bases, leaving 1 base not matched to a gene. Germline V gives CDR1 MNHEY, CDR2 SMNVEV (reference sequence). CDR3 length: 14 residues. The CDR3 sequence: CASSGTGSGNTIYF. CDR3 DNA sequence: TGTGCCAGCAGCGGGACAGGCTCTGGAAACACCATATATTTT.

The DNA of the CDR3 is TGTGCCAGCAGCTTAACCGGCAGGGACTCCTACGAGCAGTACTTC. It encodes CASSLTGRDSYEQYF. The rearrangement joins TRBV7-6 to TRBJ2-7; D is perhaps TRBD1 (5 bases). The CDR3 is made up of 15 amino acids. Trimming took 2 bases from V and 0 from J, leaving 11 bases between them. Germline V gene lookup returns CDR1 SGHVS and CDR2 FNYEAQ.

This chain uses TRBV6-6 with TRBJ2-1; D is ambiguous. This CDR3 contains 13 residues. Germline assignment: CDR1 MNHNY and CDR2 SVGAGI (reference sequence). V was shortened by 2 bases and J by 9 bases, with 11 bases between the two germline ends. The CDR3 region is CASSYGGNSEQFF. CDR3 coding DNA: TGTGCCAGCAGTTACGGTGGGAACAGTGAGCAGTTCTTC.

V usage is TRBV27 and J usage is TRBJ2-2; the D gene could be TRBD1 or TRBD2 (5 bases each). Germline V CDR1 and CDR2: MNHEY, SMNVEV (reference sequence). This CDR3 has 18 amino acids. Trimming shortened V by 6 bases and J by 0 bases, and 20 bases separated the two germline ends. The CDR3 loop reads CASSQILPGRPNTGELFF. In nucleotides, the CDR3 is TGTGCCAGCAGCCAAATTTTACCGGGACGACCGAACACCGGGGAGCTGTTTTTT.

The rearrangement links TRBV2 to TRBJ2-5; D might be TRBD1 (6 bases). Trimming pared 6 bases from V and 1 base from J, leaving 9 bases between. Germline V gives CDR1 SNHLY, CDR2 FYNNEI. This CDR3 is built from 13 residues. The CDR3 sequence is CASSRDIQETQYF. The DNA for the CDR3 is TGTGCCAGCAGCCGGGACATCCAAGAGACCCAGTACTTC.

V gene TRBV5-1 combines with J gene TRBJ2-1; 11 nucleotides align to TRBD2. After removal of 2 bases from V and 7 bases from J, the junction contained 5 bases not matched to a gene. The length of the CDR3 is 15 residues. Per the germline V gene, CDR1 is SGHRS and CDR2 is YFSETQ. This CDR3 reads CASSLLAGAGNEQFF. In DNA, the CDR3 is TGCGCCAGCAGCTTACTAGCGGGAGCTGGTAATGAGCAGTTCTTC.

To note about this clone: The sample holds other DNA sequences that translate to the same CDR3. This sequence joins TRBV5-4 and TRBJ2-7; TRBD1 agrees at 9 bases. The germline CDR1 and CDR2 sequences are SGHNT and YYREEE (reference sequence). After removal of 0 bases from V and 2 bases from J, the junction contained 6 bases not matched to a gene. The CDR3 runs to 16 residues. The CDR3 loop reads CASSLGGGTGPYEQYF. DNA for the CDR3: TGTGCCAGCAGCTTGGGGGGAGGGACAGGGCCCTACGAGCAGTACTTC.

This chain joins TRBV9 and TRBJ2-7, with 8 positions matching TRBD2. V lost 0 bases to trimming and J lost 7 bases; unmatched junction nucleotides: 3. CDR3 size: 13 residues. CDR1 is SGDLS and CDR2 is YYNGEE in the germline V gene. The CDR3 DNA reads as TGTGCCAGCAGCGTAGGACTAGCGAAAGAGCAGTACTTC. Translating gives CASSVGLAKEQYF. Drawing the rest from reference TRBV9 and TRBJ2-7, the complete variable domain is DSGVTQTPKHLITATGQRVTLRCSPRSGDLSVYWYQQSLDQGLQFLIQYYNGEERAKGNILERFSAQQFPDLHSELNLSSLELGDSALYFCASSVGLAKEQYFGPGTRLTVT.

This chain connects TRBV5-4 to TRBJ2-3; 11 bases line up with TRBD2. The germline V gene encodes CDR1 SGHNT and CDR2 YYREEE (reference sequence). V shed 4 bases and J 5 bases; nucleotides not matched to a gene: 6. The CDR3 is made up of 15 amino acids. The chain's CDR3 is CASSLAGGRGDTQYF. DNA for the CDR3: TGTGCCAGCAGCCTAGCGGGAGGTCGGGGAGATACGCAGTATTTT.

The CDR3 DNA reads TGTGCCAGCTCACTGGAGAGCACAGATACGCAGTATTTT. Residues: CASSLESTDTQYF. The chain uses TRBV18 and TRBJ2-3; D unresolved. Trimming took off 4 bases at V and 0 bases at J, with 5 bases between the two ends. Germline-derived CDR1 and CDR2 are KGHSH and LQKENI. The CDR3 sequence is 13 residues long.

The rearrangement links TRBV7-8 to TRBJ2-7, with D possibly being TRBD1 (5 bases). The CDR3 length is 12 residues. Germline V gene sequence: CDR1 SGHVS, CDR2 FQNEAQ. V lost 5 bases to trimming and J lost 4 bases, with 9 bases between them. CDR3 protein: CASSLREYEQYF. CDR3 nucleotides: TGTGCCAGCAGCCTCAGGGAATACGAGCAGTACTTC.

The chain combines TRBV28 with TRBJ1-4; a possible D gene is TRBD1 (5 bases). V lost 8 bases and J lost 8, with 12 bases in between. The CDR3 contains 12 residues. Looked up from germline, CDR1 is MDHEN and CDR2 is SYDVKM. The CDR3 loop is CASSGRREKLFF. The CDR3 nucleotides are TGTGCCAGCTCAGGGCGAAGGGAAAAACTGTTTTTT.

Here the CDR3 DNA reads TGTGCCAGCAGTACACAGGGGGGTAGTTCACCCCTCCACTTT. It codes for CASSTQGGSSPLHF. The J gene is TRBJ1-6, the V gene TRBV2; TRBD1 matches 8 bases. The ends lost 5 bases at V and 9 bases at J; junction bases unmatched: 6. CDR3 length equals 14 residues. Germline CDR1 is SNHLY and CDR2 is FYNNEI.

The chain combines TRBV11-2 with TRBJ1-3, with D maybe TRBD1 (6 bases). The V gene lost 3 bases and the J gene lost 1 base, with 13 bases spanning the gap. The germline V gene has CDR1 SGHAT and CDR2 FQNNGV. The CDR3 spans 16 residues. This chain's CDR3 is CASSFFVGTSGNTIYF. For the CDR3, the DNA is TGTGCCAGCAGCTTTTTTGTCGGGACATCTGGAAACACCATATATTTT.

A remark on this clone: The junction shows a germline mismatch at one end, possibly a read error. The chain employs TRBV28 and TRBJ2-4; no definite D call. The germline V gene encodes CDR1 MDHEN and CDR2 SYDVKM. The CDR3 runs 15 residues. CDR3 in amino acids: CASSLARLGSAILNF. The CDR3 DNA sequence: TGTGCCAGCAGTTTGGCCCGCCTTGGTTCGGCGATTTTGAACTTC. Variable domain in full (rest from reference TRBV28 and TRBJ2-4): DVKVTQSSRYLVKRTGEKVFLECVQDMDHENMFWYRQDPGLGLRLIYFSYDVKMKEKGDIPEGYSVSREKKERFSLILESASTNQTSMYLCASSLARLGSAILNFGAGTRLSVL.

The chain links TRBV25-1 to TRBJ2-5; 11 bases match TRBD2. V shed 2 bases and J 0 bases; nucleotides not matched to a gene: 8. CDR3 size: 18 residues. CDR1 is MGHDK, CDR2 SYGVNS, per germline. CDR3 sequence reads: CASSEIGSTSGNQETQYF. The CDR3 DNA reads as TGTGCCAGCAGTGAAATCGGATCGACTAGCGGGAACCAAGAGACCCAGTACTTC.

The V call is TRBV4-3, the J call TRBJ1-2, with D perhaps matching TRBD1 (6 bases). This CDR3 contains 14 residues. Per the germline V gene, CDR1 is LGHNA and CDR2 is YSLEER. V dropped 1 base and J dropped 8 bases, with 14 bases sitting between them. CDR3 nucleotides: TGCGCCAGCAGCCAAGTTTTCTGGGACAACGGCTACACCTTC. Its translation: CASSQVFWDNGYTF.

The gene calls are TRBV10-3 and TRBJ2-7, with TRBD1 matching 11 bases. The V gene end was trimmed by 6 bases and the J gene end by 3 bases; junction bases not matched to a gene: 7. The germline CDR1 and CDR2 sequences are ENHRY and SYGVKD. The CDR3 spans 15 residues. The DNA for the CDR3 is TGTGCCATCAGACCGTCCGGGACAGGGGGCTACGAGCAGTACTTC. Residues: CAIRPSGTGGYEQYF.

The J gene is TRBJ2-3, the V gene TRBV5-4; 15 bases fit TRBD2. There are 15 residues in the CDR3. Trimming cost V 2 bases and J 6 bases; bases outside gene matches: 1. Germline V CDR1 and CDR2: SGHNT, YYREEE (reference sequence). CDR3 sequence reads: CASSFGTSGGDTQYF. Written as DNA, the CDR3 is TGTGCCAGCAGCTTCGGGACTAGCGGGGGGGATACGCAGTATTTT. Looking up the rest from reference TRBV5-4 and TRBJ2-3 gives the full variable domain: ETGVTQSPTHLIKTRGQQVTLRCSSQSGHNTVSWYQQALGQGPQFIFQYYREEENGRGNFPPRFSGLQFPNYSSELNVNALELDDSALYLCASSFGTSGGDTQYFGPGTRLTVL.

The chain joins TRBV6-1 to TRBJ2-7, with D tentatively TRBD1 (6 bases). The V end lost 8 bases, the J end lost 0 bases, and 11 bases lay between the germline ends. The CDR3 is made up of 13 amino acids. Looked up from germline, CDR1 is MNHNS and CDR2 is SASEGT. Here the CDR3 DNA reads TGTGCCAGCGACAGGAGATACTCCTACGAGCAGTACTTC. Its translation: CASDRRYSYEQYF.